This T cell receptor (beta chain) was documented in a study of blood T cell repertoires in COVID-19. Across the whole study: Collection of acute and convalescent COVID-19 samples took place in the United States, Italy and Spain. PBMCs, B-cell-depleted T cells, or T cells provided the cDNA or gDNA that made up the material.

The V gene's germline CDR1 is SEHNR and CDR2 FQNEAQ (reference sequence). Trimming at V came to 0 bases and at J to 6 bases, leaving 5 bases not matched to a gene. The CDR3 runs 16 residues. Authors' data handling: Nucleated cell number was recorded as an estimate derived from reference gene primer amplification. The protocol was immunoSEQ multiplex PCR, while the TCRdb copy is restricted to in-frame clones and leaves out a portion. The V and J calls and clone size were taken over from that table, and D and trimming were inferred from the DNA. The data show around 100,000 clones, 65% to 85% seen once.

The sequenced sample was peripheral blood. The origin of this receptor is a woman in her seventies with acute or convalescent COVID-19. The rearrangement joins TRBV7-9 to TRBJ2-3, with TRBD2 matching 11 bases. The CDR3 DNA follows: TGTGCCAGCAGCTTAGCCACTAGCGGGGGCAGGGATACGCAGTATTTT. Translation: CASSLATSGGRDTQYF.